This TCR beta chain was identified during a study of neoadjuvant nivolumab and ipilimumab in lung cancer. Produced via immunoSEQ multiplex PCR; TCRdb's table is partial and in-frame only. The sample holds 25,000 to 35,000 clones, 75% to 85% seen once. This CDR3 has 13 amino acids. J lost 8 bases, V lost 3 bases, and 6 bases had no gene match. Germline V gives CDR1 SGHAT, CDR2 FQNNGV. This clonotype was sampled from an adult with non-small cell lung cancer. The source material was tumor tissue, sampled after neoadjuvant nivolumab, alone or with ipilimumab, at or shortly before surgery. This chain uses TRBV11-2 with TRBJ1-2, with 7 nucleotides matching TRBD1. The CDR3 here is CASSFSTGKGYTF. The CDR3 bases are TGTGCCAGCAGCTTTTCGACAGGGAAAGGCTACACCTTC.